The following is a T cell receptor beta chain sequence with its context. Its antigen specificity is not known. No base quality values were provided; no much bigger clone lies one nucleotide off. CDR1 and CDR2 were assigned from the germline V gene (reference sequence) as LNHDA and SQIVND. The CDR3 starts with the cysteine, ends with the phenylalanine, and has 18 residues. Only the CDR3 portion is preserved as DNA: 54 bases, with reading frame beginning at the first base. Trimming takes 3 bases from V and 5 bases from J, and the germline ends sit 25 bases apart. The immunoSEQ Assay was used to sequence TCR beta CDR3 regions from DNA. The study's processing was this. T cell density was computed as TCR beta template counts normalized to usable DNA estimated by amplifying housekeeping genes. Using the preseqR package, richness was estimated by extrapolating to 120,000 templates for tissue samples and 400,000 templates for PBMC samples. Clonality was taken to be one minus Pielou's evenness. Differential abundance testing on productive amino-acid clonotypes, with a minimum total count of 5 and an alpha of 0.1, was used to identify tissue-enriched TCRs. The Jaccard Index and the Morisita Overlap Index were used to measure how much the repertoires overlapped between compartments. GLIPH clustered TCR beta CDR3s with public tetramer-defined viral CDR3s; viral motifs required at least three viral sequences plus V-gene enrichment. TCRdb retrieved this table from immuneACCESS and kept in-frame rearrangements only. Not all clones are present; in checked studies, unresolved V genes account for under half, and no reason is known for the remainder. V and J calls and clone size are as listed in that table; D and trimming were resolved from the DNA. This sample has around 25,000 clones in its table, and 70% to 90% of those were observed once. The top ten constitute about 1% of the sample.

This sample is drawn from a study of T cells in localized non-small cell lung cancer (TCRdb year 2020). Regarding the research as a whole: T cell repertoires of fewer than 250 early-stage NSCLC patients were analyzed, with tumors being compared against uninvolved tumor-adjacent lungs. All 230 or so NSCLC patients in the cohort were treatment-naive and had localized lung tumors that were resected. The mean age of the NSCLC patients was 60 to 85 years, with roughly 120 men and 107 women.

Overall results and qualifications from the work: Uninvolved tumor-adjacent lung showed the highest T cell clonality, higher than tumor, which suggests more focused antigenic responses in the uninvolved tumor-adjacent lung. A median of about 53 of the top 100 tumor clones were detected in paired uninvolved adjacent lung, and some 30 of these tumor clones were also found among the top 100 clones of the paired uninvolved adjacent lung. Since the design was exploratory, TCR variables were selected using unadjusted p-values with no false-discovery rate correction. Because multi-region tumor sequencing was not done, intratumor heterogeneity could not be ruled out. Higher T cell density in blood was associated with longer overall survival, whereas higher clonality in adjacent lung was associated with shorter survival.

At diagnosis, peripheral blood, uninvolved tumor-adjacent lung and tumor were collected and were preserved as a mix of fresh-frozen and FFPE material. Blood samples were analyzed as peripheral blood mononuclear cells for TCR repertoire profiling. The chain couples TRBV19 to TRBJ2-5; the D gene is possibly TRBD2, with 7 bases matching. Material: peripheral blood, obtained before any cancer treatment. The source of this sequence is a woman between 35 and 70 years old with stage I lung adenocarcinoma. In nucleotide form, the sequence is TGTGCCAGTAGTATTGGATGGCGGGGGCGACGAACGGAGGAGACCCAGTACTTC. The encoded protein is CASSIGWRGRRTEETQYF. With the portions outside the CDR3 filled from the reference TRBV19 and TRBJ2-5 genes, the complete variable region becomes DGGITQSPKYLFRKEGQNVTLSCEQNLNHDAMYWYRQDPGQGLRLIYYSQIVNDFQKGDIAEGYSVSREKKESFPLTVTSAQKNPTAFYLCASSIGWRGRRTEETQYFGPGTRLLVL.